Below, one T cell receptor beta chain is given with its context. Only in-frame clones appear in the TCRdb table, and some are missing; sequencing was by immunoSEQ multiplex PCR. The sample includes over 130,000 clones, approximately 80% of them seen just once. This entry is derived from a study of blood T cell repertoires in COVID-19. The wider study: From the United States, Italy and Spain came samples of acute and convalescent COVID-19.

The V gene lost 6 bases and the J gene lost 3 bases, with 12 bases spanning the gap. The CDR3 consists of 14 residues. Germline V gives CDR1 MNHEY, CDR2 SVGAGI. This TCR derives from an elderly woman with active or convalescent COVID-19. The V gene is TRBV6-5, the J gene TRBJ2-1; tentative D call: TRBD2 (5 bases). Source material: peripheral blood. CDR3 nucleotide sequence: TGTGCCAGCAGCCCGGACCGGGACTACAATGAGCAGTTCTTC. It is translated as CASSPDRDYNEQFF.